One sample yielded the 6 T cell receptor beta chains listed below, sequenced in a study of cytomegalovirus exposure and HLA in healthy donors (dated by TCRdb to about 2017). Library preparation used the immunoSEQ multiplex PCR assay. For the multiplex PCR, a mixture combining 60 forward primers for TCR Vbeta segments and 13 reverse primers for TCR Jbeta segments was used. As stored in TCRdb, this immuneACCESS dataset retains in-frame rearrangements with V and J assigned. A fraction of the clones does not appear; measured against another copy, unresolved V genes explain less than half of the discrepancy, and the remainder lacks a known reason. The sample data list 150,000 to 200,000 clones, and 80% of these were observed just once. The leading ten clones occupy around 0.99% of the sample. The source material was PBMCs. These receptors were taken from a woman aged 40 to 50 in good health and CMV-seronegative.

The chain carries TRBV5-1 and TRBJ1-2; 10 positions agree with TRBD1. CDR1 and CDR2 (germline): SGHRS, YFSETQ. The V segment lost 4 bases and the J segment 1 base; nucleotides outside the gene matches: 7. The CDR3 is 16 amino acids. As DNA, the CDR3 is TGCGCCAGCAGCGAGAGGACAGGGGGTAGTAACTATGGCTACACCTTC. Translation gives CASSERTGGSNYGYTF.

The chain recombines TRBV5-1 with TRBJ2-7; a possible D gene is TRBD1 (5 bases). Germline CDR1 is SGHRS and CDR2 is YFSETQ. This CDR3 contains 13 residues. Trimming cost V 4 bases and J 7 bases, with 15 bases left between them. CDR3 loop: CASSVDQGSEQYF. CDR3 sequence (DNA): TGCGCCAGCAGCGTAGATCAGGGAAGTGAGCAGTACTTC.

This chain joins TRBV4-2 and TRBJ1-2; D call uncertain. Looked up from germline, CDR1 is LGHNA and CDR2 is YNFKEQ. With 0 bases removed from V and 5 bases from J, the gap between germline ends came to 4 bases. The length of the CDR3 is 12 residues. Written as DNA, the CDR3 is TGTGCCAGCAGCCAAGAACTGTATGGCTACACCTTC. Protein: CASSQELYGYTF.

The CDR3 region has the DNA TGTGCCAGCAGTTCAGGGGGCCGGGGCTACACCTTC. Translating it yields CASSSGGRGYTF. V gene TRBV5-6 combines with J gene TRBJ1-2, with 8 bases lining up with TRBD1. V lost 5 bases and J lost 8; bases outside the gene matches: 5. Germline V lookup: CDR1 SGHDT, CDR2 YYEEEE. CDR3 length: 12 residues. Full variable domain (outside the CDR3, taken from reference TRBV5-6 and TRBJ1-2): DAGVTQSPTHLIKTRGQQVTLRCSPKSGHDTVSWYQQALGQGPQFIFQYYEEEERQRGNFPDRFSGHQFPNYSSELNVNALLLGDSALYLCASSSGGRGYTFGSGTRLTVV.

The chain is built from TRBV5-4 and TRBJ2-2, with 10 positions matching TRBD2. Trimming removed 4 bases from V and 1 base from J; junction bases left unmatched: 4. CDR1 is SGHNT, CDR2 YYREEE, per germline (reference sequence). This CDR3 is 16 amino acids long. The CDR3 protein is CASSGWTSGNTGELFF. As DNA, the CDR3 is TGTGCCAGCAGCGGGTGGACTAGCGGGAACACCGGGGAGCTGTTTTTT.

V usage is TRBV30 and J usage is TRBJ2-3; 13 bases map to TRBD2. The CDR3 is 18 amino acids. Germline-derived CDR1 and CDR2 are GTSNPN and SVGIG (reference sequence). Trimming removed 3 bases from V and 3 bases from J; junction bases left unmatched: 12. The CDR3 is CAWSRGTSGTLGTDTQYF. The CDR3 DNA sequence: TGTGCCTGGAGCCGGGGGACTAGCGGGACCCTTGGGACAGATACGCAGTATTTT.